Listed here is a single T cell receptor (beta chain). One end of the junction does not line up with germline, which may come from a read error. This specimen belongs to a study of T cell clonotyping in hematopoietic cell transplantation. Recipient blood drawn about 28 days pretransplant and days 30, 100, 180 after. Sequencing used immunoSEQ multiplex PCR; TCRdb keeps in-frame clones, though not all of them. The sample has about 29,000 clones; around nine tenths are singletons. The CDR3 is 14 amino acids. Germline V lookup: CDR1 SGHTA, CDR2 FQGNSA. This receptor was taken from a female patient between 50 and 59 years old who had an allogeneic stem cell transplant from a related donor, so the T cells may come from the graft donor. Some clones in this sample may be carry-over from other donors' samples. The source material was PBMCs, sampled 100 days after allogeneic stem cell transplant. This rearrangement joins TRBV7-2 to TRBJ1-1; D possibly corresponds to TRBD1 (5 bases). CDR3 amino acids: CASSSGGSLTEAFF. The CDR3 DNA reads as TGTGCTAGCAGCAGCGGGGGAAGTTTAACTGAAGCTTTCTTT.